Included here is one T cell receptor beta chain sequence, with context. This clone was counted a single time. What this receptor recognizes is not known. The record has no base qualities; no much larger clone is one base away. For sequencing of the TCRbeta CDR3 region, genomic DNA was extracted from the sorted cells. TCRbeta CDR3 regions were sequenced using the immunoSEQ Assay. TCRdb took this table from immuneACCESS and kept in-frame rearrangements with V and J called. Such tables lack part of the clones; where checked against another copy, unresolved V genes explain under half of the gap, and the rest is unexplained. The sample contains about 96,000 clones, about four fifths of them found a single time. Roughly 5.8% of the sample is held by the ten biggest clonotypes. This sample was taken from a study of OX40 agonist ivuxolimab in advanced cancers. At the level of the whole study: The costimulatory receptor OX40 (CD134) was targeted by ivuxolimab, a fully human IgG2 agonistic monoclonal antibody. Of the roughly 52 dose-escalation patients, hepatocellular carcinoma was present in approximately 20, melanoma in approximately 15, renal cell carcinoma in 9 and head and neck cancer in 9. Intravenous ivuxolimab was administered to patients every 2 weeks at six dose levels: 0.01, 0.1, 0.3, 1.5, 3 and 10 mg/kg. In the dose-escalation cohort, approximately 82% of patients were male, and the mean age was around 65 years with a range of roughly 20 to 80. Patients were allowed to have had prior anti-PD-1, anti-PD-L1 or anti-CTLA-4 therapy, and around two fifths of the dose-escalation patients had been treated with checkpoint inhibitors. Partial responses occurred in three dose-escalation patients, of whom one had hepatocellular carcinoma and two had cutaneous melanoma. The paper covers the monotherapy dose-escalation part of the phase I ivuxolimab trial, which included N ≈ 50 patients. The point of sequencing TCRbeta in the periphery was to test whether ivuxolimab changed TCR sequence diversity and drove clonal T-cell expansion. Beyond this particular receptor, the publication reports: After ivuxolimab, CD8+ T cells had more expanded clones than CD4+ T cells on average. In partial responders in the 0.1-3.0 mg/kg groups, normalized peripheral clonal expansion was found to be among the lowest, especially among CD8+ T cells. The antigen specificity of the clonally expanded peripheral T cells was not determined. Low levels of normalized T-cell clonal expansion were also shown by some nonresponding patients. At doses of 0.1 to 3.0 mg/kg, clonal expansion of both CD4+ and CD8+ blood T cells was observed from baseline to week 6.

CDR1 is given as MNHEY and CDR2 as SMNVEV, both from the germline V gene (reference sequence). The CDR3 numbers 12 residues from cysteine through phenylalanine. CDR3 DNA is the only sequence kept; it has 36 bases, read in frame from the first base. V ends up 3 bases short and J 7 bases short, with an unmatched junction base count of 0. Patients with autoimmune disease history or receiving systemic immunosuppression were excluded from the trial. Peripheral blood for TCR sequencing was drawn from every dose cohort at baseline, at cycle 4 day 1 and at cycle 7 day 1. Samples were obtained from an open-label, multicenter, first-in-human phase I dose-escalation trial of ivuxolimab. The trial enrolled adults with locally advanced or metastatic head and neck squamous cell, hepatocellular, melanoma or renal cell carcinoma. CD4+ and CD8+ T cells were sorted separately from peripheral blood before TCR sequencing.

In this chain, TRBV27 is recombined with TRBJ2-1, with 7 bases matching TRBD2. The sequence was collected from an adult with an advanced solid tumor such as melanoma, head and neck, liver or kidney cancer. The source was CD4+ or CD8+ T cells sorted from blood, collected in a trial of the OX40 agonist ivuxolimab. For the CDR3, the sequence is CASSLGGNEQFF. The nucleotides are TGTGCCAGCAGTTTGGGAGGGAATGAGCAGTTCTTC.